These 13 T cell receptor beta chains came from one sample sequenced in a study of CD8 T cells in Susac syndrome. Random-hexamer reverse transcription was applied to roughly 0.5 to 1 ug RNA. TCRdb used MiXCR to reprocess the immunoSEQ multiplex PCR reads, holding one entry per CDR3 protein. Of some 200,000 distinct CDR3 sequences in the sample, approximately 94% were seen once. Sequenced sample: CD4+ T cells from PBMCs. These receptors all stem from a human donor with Susac syndrome.

The sample holds one count of this clonotype. The chain's CDR3 is CASRGQSYGYTF. Written as DNA, the CDR3 is TGTGCCAGCAGGGGACAGAGCTATGGCTACACCTTC. The V and J genes are TRBV6-2 or TRBV6-3 and TRBJ1-2, with 7 bases aligning to TRBD1. This CDR3 region has 12 residues. In germline, CDR1 is MNHEY, CDR2 SVGEGT. The junction had 2 bases not matched to a gene; V was cut back by 6 bases and J by 4 bases.

This sequence joins TRBV14 and TRBJ2-1; 11 nucleotides agree with TRBD2. This CDR3 region has 15 residues. Germline lookup yields CDR1 SGHDN and CDR2 FVKESK. V trimming: 4 bases; J trimming: 9 bases; junction bases outside the gene matches: 8. Here the CDR3 DNA reads TGTGCCAGCAGCCCCCTAGCGGGGGGTGGGATTGAGCAGTTCTTC. Its translation: CASSPLAGGGIEQFF. Filled out from reference TRBV14 and TRBJ2-1, the complete variable domain reads EAGVTQFPSHSVIEKGQTVTLRCDPISGHDNLYWYRRVMGKEIKFLLHFVKESKQDESGMPNNRFLAERTGGTYSTLKVQPAELEDSGVYFCASSPLAGGGIEQFFGPGTRLTVL.

The gene calls are TRBV29-1 and TRBJ2-1; the match to TRBD1 covers 10 bases. V lost 5 bases, J lost 15 bases, and 10 bases stayed unmatched. The CDR3 has 12 residues. Germline V gene sequence: CDR1 SQVTM, CDR2 ANQGSEA. DNA for the CDR3: TGCAGCGTTTCCGGGACAGGGGTTTCGGTGTTCTTC. It translates to CSVSGTGVSVFF.

V and J are TRBV6-2 or TRBV6-3 and TRBJ1-4, with D unresolved. Germline V CDR1 and CDR2: MNHEY, SVGEGT. V was shortened by 0 bases and J by 6 bases, with 8 bases between the two germline ends. The CDR3 consists of 14 residues. CDR3 protein: CASSYSSRDEKLFF. The CDR3 DNA follows: TGTGCCAGCAGTTACTCGAGTAGGGATGAAAAACTGTTTTTT.

The J gene is TRBJ2-3, the V gene TRBV12-3 or TRBV12-4, with no clear D. There are 14 residues in the CDR3. V lost 6 bases, J lost 3 bases, and 13 bases lay in between. The CDR3 sequence: CASSPSSRTDTQYF. Written as DNA, the CDR3 is TGTGCCAGCAGCCCCAGTTCAAGGACAGATACGCAGTATTTT.

The chain has TRBV6-5 and TRBJ2-7; 10 nucleotides match TRBD1. From germline, CDR1 is MNHEY and CDR2 SVGAGI. V gave up 4 bases and J gave up 2 bases; unmatched junction bases: 5. The CDR3 has 15 residues. CDR3 in amino acids: CASSFRTGGTYEQYF. CDR3 in DNA: TGTGCCAGCAGTTTTCGGACAGGGGGGACCTACGAGCAGTACTTC.

This clonotype was seen only once. The chain combines TRBV20-1 with TRBJ1-5; D possibly corresponds to TRBD1 (5 bases). CDR1 is DFQATT and CDR2 is SNEGSKA in the germline V gene (reference sequence). The CDR3 extends over 14 amino acids. Trimming removed 0 bases at V and 7 bases at J, with 13 bases between. CDR3 DNA: TGCAGTGCTAGAGATCTTCAGGGTTTACAGCCCCAGCATTTT. Amino acid sequence: CSARDLQGLQPQHF.

The chain joins TRBV5-1 to TRBJ1-1; D is unresolved. The CDR3 loop spans 13 amino acids. Germline V CDR1 and CDR2: SGHRS, YFSETQ. V dropped 2 bases and J dropped 3 bases, with 8 bases sitting between them. As DNA, the CDR3 is TGCGCCAGCAGCTTAAATTGGGACACTGAAGCTTTCTTT. This codes for CASSLNWDTEAFF.

The chain joins TRBV5-4 to TRBJ2-5, with D perhaps TRBD1 or TRBD2 (5 bases each). There are 14 residues in the CDR3. V gave up 4 bases and J gave up 1 base, with 11 bases separating them. CDR1 is SGHNT, CDR2 YYREEE, per germline (reference sequence). CDR3 sequence reads: CASSKPGPQETQYF. Here the CDR3 DNA reads TGTGCCAGCAGCAAACCGGGACCCCAAGAGACCCAGTACTTC.

The rearrangement uses TRBV30 and TRBJ2-1; 11 nucleotides align to TRBD2. CDR3 size: 19 residues. The V and J ends lost 2 bases and 0 bases, in that order; junction bases with no gene match: 12. Per the germline V gene, CDR1 is GTSNPN and CDR2 is SVGIG (reference sequence). In DNA, the CDR3 is TGTGCCTGGAGTTCGGCTAGCGGGGGGCCGAGGAGCTCCTACAATGAGCAGTTCTTC. Translating gives CAWSSASGGPRSSYNEQFF.

The chain couples TRBV2 to TRBJ1-6; no reliable D call. The V gene's germline CDR1 is SNHLY and CDR2 FYNNEI. Trimming shortened V by 6 bases and J by 3 bases, and 6 bases separated the two germline ends. The CDR3 has 13 residues. CDR3 bases: TGTGCCAGCAGGGAGAGCTATAATTCACCCCTCCACTTT. Its protein is CASRESYNSPLHF.

This clonotype was seen once. This rearrangement joins TRBV20-1 to TRBJ1-2; D is ambiguous. The germline CDR1 and CDR2 sequences are DFQATT and SNEGSKA (reference sequence). The CDR3 is 13 residues long. With 5 bases removed from V and 0 bases from J, the gap between germline ends came to 10 bases. CDR3 amino acids: CSARLGANYGYTF. The CDR3 DNA reads as TGCAGTGCTCGGCTGGGAGCTAACTATGGCTACACCTTC.

CDR3 loop: CASSSPRHNEQFF. As DNA, the CDR3 is TGTGCCAGCAGTTCCCCCCGTCACAATGAGCAGTTCTTC. The gene calls are TRBV6-5 and TRBJ2-1; D remains ambiguous. Between the trimmed V and J ends, which lost 4 bases and 5 bases, there was a span of 9 bases. The germline V gene has CDR1 MNHEY and CDR2 SVGAGI. There are 13 residues in the CDR3.